The text below deals with one T cell receptor beta chain. Antigen: not known. V lost 2 bases, J lost 1 base, and 9 bases lay in between. This CDR3 region has 14 residues. The germline gives CDR1 SGHRS, CDR2 YFSETQ. This specimen comes from a study of vaccination and CD4 T cells after COVID-19. Study at large: From HCoV-229E, HCoV-OC43, HCoV-NL63 and SARS-CoV-2, overlapping spike peptides were used to stimulate the cells.

This sample's treatment: roughly 10-day PBMC culture with coronavirus spike peptide pools or control peptides (ViraFEST assay). IL-2 (around 10 IU/ml) and peptide pools (about 10 ug/ml) were added to cultures of 1.5 million to 2 million PBMCs per well. Half-medium changes with fresh IL-2 medium occurred on days 3 and 7. With about nine days of culture completed, CD4+ T cells were isolated by negative selection. Researchers used the Oncomine TCR Beta short-read assay to sequence DNA from cultured CD4+ T cells. TCRdb recomputed calls from the PCR reads with MiXCR, one row per CDR3 protein. Here the sample spans approximately 18,000 distinct CDR3 sequences, roughly 51% being singletons.

The chain uses TRBV5-1 and TRBJ1-2, with D hard to call. This sequence was found in a human donor who had recovered from COVID-19. Sequenced material: CD4+ T cells from blood, cultured in vitro, taken before SARS-CoV-2 vaccination. CDR3 coding DNA: TGCGCCAGCAGCTTAGAAGGGCTTAACTATGGCTACACCTTC. The encoded protein is CASSLEGLNYGYTF.